Shown below are 30 T cell receptor beta chains from a single sample sequenced in a study of T-cell memory formation after mild COVID-19. From the 5' RACE reads, TCRdb called clonotypes with MiXCR, one entry per CDR3 protein. The sample has 140,000 to 150,000 distinct CDR3 sequences; about 25% are singletons. Sequencing was done on a sample of PBMCs or a T cell subset sorted from them (not recorded which). These receptor sequences come from an adult woman who had mild COVID-19 (a few samples of this study predate the infection). Cell type and time point are not known.

The gene calls are TRBV27 and TRBJ1-1; D is uncertain. V dropped 2 bases and J dropped 4 bases, with 11 bases sitting between them. Germline V gene lookup returns CDR1 MNHEY and CDR2 SMNVEV (reference sequence). The CDR3 is 14 residues long. CDR3 DNA: TGTGCCAGCAGTTTAATGGGGAGTAGCACTGAAGCTTTCTTT. It is translated as CASSLMGSSTEAFF.

This clonotype is a singleton in its sample. The chain joins TRBV13 to TRBJ1-5; weak D call: TRBD1 (5 bases). The V gene lost 4 bases and the J gene lost 2 bases, with 9 bases spanning the gap. Germline V lookup: CDR1 PRHDT, CDR2 FYEKMQ (reference sequence). This CDR3 spans 14 amino acids. CDR3 DNA: TGTGCCAGCAGCTCCCGGGACGGCAATCAGCCCCAGCATTTT. Its protein is CASSSRDGNQPQHF. Full variable domain (outside the CDR3, taken from reference TRBV13 and TRBJ1-5): AAGVIQSPRHLIKEKRETATLKCYPIPRHDTVYWYQQGPGQDPQFLISFYEKMQSDKGSIPDRFSAQQFSDYHSELNMSSLELGDSALYFCASSSRDGNQPQHFGDGTRLSIL.

The chain employs TRBV5-1 and TRBJ1-1; 8 nucleotides match TRBD1. The CDR3 is 15 amino acids. J was trimmed by 4 bases and V by 2 bases; bases with no gene match: 7. The germline V gene encodes CDR1 SGHRS and CDR2 YFSETQ. The chain's CDR3 is CASSFGQGASTEAFF. The DNA of the CDR3 is TGCGCCAGCAGCTTTGGGCAGGGGGCTTCCACTGAAGCTTTCTTT. The variable domain in full, completed from reference TRBV5-1 and TRBJ1-1, reads KAGVTQTPRYLIKTRGQQVTLSCSPISGHRSVSWYQQTPGQGLQFLFEYFSETQRNKGNFPGRFSGRQFSNSRSEMNVSTLELGDSALYLCASSFGQGASTEAFFGQGTRLTVV.

The rearrangement uses TRBV7-6 and TRBJ1-4; TRBD1 aligns across 12 bases. The trim removed 1 base at V and 8 bases at J, leaving 14 bases unmatched. This CDR3 spans 19 amino acids. The germline V gene encodes CDR1 SGHVS and CDR2 FNYEAQ. CDR3 in DNA: TGTGCCAGCAGCTTAGTATTCCTGGGACAGGGGGCGCCGGACGAAAAACTGTTTTTT. It codes for CASSLVFLGQGAPDEKLFF.

The chain employs TRBV20-1 and TRBJ2-5; the match to TRBD2 covers 9 bases. Germline V CDR1 and CDR2: DFQATT, SNEGSKA (reference sequence). This CDR3 is 14 amino acids long. V gave up 5 bases and J gave up 3 bases; unmatched junction bases: 7. CDR3 bases: TGCAGTGCTGGACCTATAGCGGGAGAAGAGACCCAGTACTTC. It yields the protein CSAGPIAGEETQYF.

The rearrangement links TRBV27 to TRBJ2-1; the D is unclear. V lost 0 bases to trimming and J lost 15 bases, with 18 bases between them. Germline-derived CDR1 and CDR2 are MNHEY and SMNVEV (reference sequence). This CDR3 comprises 14 residues. The CDR3 loop is CASSLSPSAARRFF. The DNA of the CDR3 is TGTGCCAGCAGTTTATCGCCTAGTGCTGCTCGTCGGTTCTTC.

CDR3 DNA: TGTGCCAGCAGTTACTCCCGGCAGATCCCATCTAACACTGAAGCTTTCTTT. Amino acid sequence: CASSYSRQIPSNTEAFF. The chain is built from TRBV6-5 and TRBJ1-1, with D unresolved. Germline CDR1 MNHEY, CDR2 SVGAGI. The CDR3 has 17 residues. Trimming left V 0 bases short and J 2 bases short, with 16 bases between.

The rearrangement uses TRBV9 and TRBJ1-1; 7 bases fit TRBD1. The germline V gene encodes CDR1 SGDLS and CDR2 YYNGEE. This CDR3 has 16 residues. V shed 2 bases, J shed 0 bases, and the junction held 7 bases outside the gene matches. CDR3: CASSVGQWDVNTEAFF. In DNA, the CDR3 is TGTGCCAGCAGCGTGGGACAGTGGGACGTGAACACTGAAGCTTTCTTT.

This clonotype appeared a single time. A read error may produce the germline difference seen at one junction end. The V call is TRBV5-6, the J call TRBJ1-4; D ambiguous. Germline assignment: CDR1 SGHDT and CDR2 YYEEEE. CDR3 length equals 13 residues. This CDR3 is CASSLGSGGRDLF. The DNA for the CDR3 is TGTGCCAGCAGCTTGGGTTCCGGAGGGCGCGACCTTTTT.

CDR3: CASSWDRYSLFF. The CDR3 DNA reads TGTGCCAGCAGTTGGGACCGCTACAGTCTGTTTTTT. This sequence joins TRBV12-3 or TRBV12-4 and TRBJ1-4; weak D call: TRBD1 (5 bases). This CDR3 spans 12 amino acids. V was pared by 4 bases and J by 14 bases, with 14 bases between.

The J gene is TRBJ1-1, the V gene TRBV4-1; weak D call: TRBD1 (5 bases). Germline V gene sequence: CDR1 MGHRA, CDR2 YSYEKL. The CDR3 loop spans 14 amino acids. V shed 0 bases and J shed 4 bases, with 9 bases lying between them. CDR3 sequence: CASSQDHGGTEAFF. CDR3 coding DNA: TGCGCCAGCAGCCAAGATCACGGGGGCACTGAAGCTTTCTTT.

This chain links TRBV15 with TRBJ2-7; 8 bases are a match to TRBD1. The ends lost 5 bases at V and 6 bases at J; junction bases unmatched: 6. In germline, CDR1 is LNHNV, CDR2 YYDKDF (reference sequence). The length of the CDR3 is 13 residues. For the CDR3, the DNA is TGTGCCACCAGCCTTGGACAGGGCAGCGAGCAGTACTTC. It is translated as CATSLGQGSEQYF.

The chain has TRBV5-4 and TRBJ2-7; D is possibly TRBD2 (5 bases). The CDR3 runs to 13 residues. Trimming took 8 bases from V and 5 from J, leaving 17 bases between them. Germline V gene lookup returns CDR1 SGHNT and CDR2 YYREEE (reference sequence). This CDR3 is CASHGVNPDEQYF. In nucleotides, the CDR3 is TGTGCCAGTCACGGGGTAAACCCAGACGAGCAGTACTTC.

The sample holds a few counts of this clonotype. The chain recombines TRBV21-1 with TRBJ2-7; TRBD1 reflects the table's D call only, with no check against the DNA. TRBV21-1 is given as a pseudogene. The CDR3 runs to 15 residues. DNA of the CDR3: TGTGCCAGCAGCCCTTGTGGGGACAGGGAGGCCGAGCAGTACTTC. Encoded protein: CASSPCGDREAEQYF.

V is TRBV27 and J is TRBJ1-2; D may be TRBD1 (6 bases). Germline values: CDR1 MNHEY, CDR2 SMNVEV (reference sequence). V shed 3 bases and J shed 8 bases, with 13 bases lying between them. This CDR3 has 13 amino acids. The CDR3: CASSFPGARGYTF. The CDR3 bases are TGTGCCAGCAGTTTCCCAGGGGCCCGGGGCTACACCTTC.

This rearrangement joins TRBV20-1 to TRBJ2-1; 15 bases are shared with TRBD2. Looked up from germline, CDR1 is DFQATT and CDR2 is SNEGSKA (reference sequence). The trim removed 3 bases at V and 0 bases at J, leaving 3 bases unmatched. The CDR3 is 17 amino acids. CDR3: CSARGLAGGYSYNEQFF. As DNA, the CDR3 is TGCAGTGCTAGGGGACTAGCGGGGGGATACTCCTACAATGAGCAGTTCTTC.

This clonotype was picked up a small number of times. The V call is TRBV7-6, the J call TRBJ2-1; TRBD2 matches at 15 bases. CDR1 and CDR2 from the germline V gene are SGHVS and FNYEAQ. V shed 5 bases, J shed 10 bases, and the junction held 0 bases outside the gene matches. The CDR3 spans 13 residues. The CDR3 protein is CASSGTSGREQFF. CDR3 bases: TGTGCCAGCAGCGGGACTAGCGGGAGGGAGCAGTTCTTC.

This clonotype turned up a few times. This chain uses TRBV30 with TRBJ1-2; possible D gene TRBD1, 5 bases. V lost 0 bases, J lost 6 bases, and 5 bases lay in between. The CDR3 consists of 11 residues. CDR1 is GTSNPN, CDR2 SVGIG, per germline (reference sequence). The chain's CDR3 is CAWSVGDGYTF. The CDR3 region has the DNA TGTGCCTGGAGTGTAGGGGATGGCTACACCTTC.

This clonotype was detected a few times. This chain uses TRBV6-5 with TRBJ1-1; no definite D call. V was pared by 0 bases and J by 5 bases, with 10 bases between. This CDR3 is built from 14 residues. Germline CDR1 is MNHEY and CDR2 is SVGAGI. This chain's CDR3 is CASSYSETNTEAFF. The DNA for the CDR3 is TGTGCCAGCAGTTACTCAGAGACGAATACTGAAGCTTTCTTT.

J is TRBJ1-2 and V is TRBV6-5; no reliable D call. Germline CDR1 reads MNHEY; CDR2 reads SVGAGI. The CDR3 contains 15 residues. V was cut by 5 bases and J by 0 bases, with 13 bases left in between. The CDR3 loop reads CASSGFGHANYGYTF. The CDR3 region has the DNA TGTGCCAGCAGTGGCTTTGGCCACGCTAACTATGGCTACACCTTC.

This clonotype was found a few times. This sequence joins TRBV7-2 and TRBJ2-3; 9 bases match TRBD1. The CDR3 sequence is 16 residues long. CDR1 and CDR2 (germline): SGHTA, FQGNSA. Losses at the gene ends were 5 bases for V and 4 bases for J; bases not matched to a gene: 10. The CDR3 loop reads CASSPTGGAAPDTQYF. In DNA, the CDR3 is TGTGCCAGCAGCCCCACAGGGGGCGCAGCCCCAGATACGCAGTATTTT.

This chain uses TRBV15 with TRBJ2-1; D possibly corresponds to TRBD2 (5 bases). Trimming left V 3 bases short and J 7 bases short, with 10 bases between. CDR1 is LNHNV and CDR2 is YYDKDF in the germline V gene (reference sequence). The CDR3 is made up of 13 amino acids. The CDR3 region has the DNA TGTGCCACCAGCAGTAGGACTTCTAATGAGCAGTTCTTC. Its translation is CATSSRTSNEQFF.

There are a few counts of this clonotype. The chain recombines TRBV15 with TRBJ2-7; 7 bases match TRBD2. The CDR3 totals 15 residues. Germline assignment: CDR1 LNHNV and CDR2 YYDKDF (reference sequence). V lost 3 bases to trimming and J lost 2 bases; unmatched junction nucleotides: 7. This CDR3 reads CATSRRDYFTYEQYF. The CDR3 DNA reads as TGTGCCACCAGCAGGCGGGACTACTTTACCTACGAGCAGTACTTC.

The rearrangement joins TRBV20-1 to TRBJ2-3; D call uncertain. In germline, CDR1 is DFQATT, CDR2 SNEGSKA (reference sequence). Trimming removed 2 bases at V and 2 bases at J, with 17 bases between. CDR3 size: 16 residues. CDR3 sequence reads: CSARLYRAPSTDTQYF. The CDR3 region has the DNA TGCAGTGCTAGACTTTACCGGGCCCCCTCCACAGATACGCAGTATTTT.

In this sample, this clonotype turned up a few times. The chain has TRBV7-2 and TRBJ1-1; possible D gene TRBD1, 6 bases. CDR3 length: 13 amino acids. With 4 bases removed from V and 5 bases from J, the gap between germline ends came to 11 bases. Looked up from germline, CDR1 is SGHTA and CDR2 is FQGNSA. CDR3 in DNA: TGTGCCAGCAGCTCAAGGGGGTGGACTGAAGCTTTCTTT. This sequence encodes CASSSRGWTEAFF.

Only a few counts were recorded for this clonotype. The rearrangement uses TRBV25-1 and TRBJ1-2; a weak D match, TRBD1 (5 bases). V lost 6 bases to trimming and J lost 4 bases, with 6 bases between them. This CDR3 contains 11 residues. Germline V gene data show CDR1 as MGHDK and CDR2 as SYGVNS. The DNA of the CDR3 is TGTGCCAGCAGAGACAGCTATGGCTACACCTTC. Encoded protein: CASRDSYGYTF.

The chain couples TRBV7-8 to TRBJ2-1; D may be TRBD2 (7 bases). The germline CDR1 and CDR2 sequences are SGHVS and FQNEAQ. The CDR3 loop spans 17 amino acids. Trimming took off 0 bases at V and 8 bases at J, with 20 bases between the two ends. CDR3 residues: CASSLAGAGVRGDEQFF. The CDR3 nucleotides are TGTGCCAGCAGCTTAGCAGGTGCGGGAGTCAGGGGCGATGAGCAGTTCTTC. The whole variable domain, remainder taken from reference TRBV7-8 and TRBJ2-1, is GAGVSQSPRYKVAKRGQDVALRCDPISGHVSLFWYQQALGQGPEFLTYFQNEAQLDKSGLPSDRFFAERPEGSVSTLKIQRTQQEDSAVYLCASSLAGAGVRGDEQFFGPGTRLTVL.

The chain uses TRBV27 and TRBJ1-1, with TRBD1 matching 7 bases. V shed 8 bases and J 4 bases; nucleotides not matched to a gene: 7. Per the germline V gene, CDR1 is MNHEY and CDR2 is SMNVEV (reference sequence). The CDR3 has 13 amino acids. The CDR3 DNA follows: TGTGCCAGCCAGGGGGGCGCGGTCACTGAAGCTTTCTTT. Residues: CASQGGAVTEAFF.

This clonotype was detected a few times. The chain has TRBV28 and TRBJ2-6; 8 bases are shared with TRBD1. Per germline, CDR1 MDHEN and CDR2 SYDVKM. V lost 1 base and J lost 2; bases outside the gene matches: 10. This CDR3 spans 19 amino acids. CDR3 amino acids: CASSLLWTGSSAGANVLTF. CDR3 DNA sequence: TGTGCCAGCAGTTTATTATGGACAGGGTCTTCTGCTGGGGCCAACGTCCTGACTTTC.

The V call is TRBV5-1, the J call TRBJ2-7; 9 bases are a match to TRBD2. This CDR3 region has 15 residues. With 5 bases clipped from V and 4 bases from J, the junction kept 10 bases outside the gene matches. The germline V gene has CDR1 SGHRS and CDR2 YFSETQ. CDR3 in amino acids: CASSSTPSGEYEQYF. Written as DNA, the CDR3 is TGCGCCAGCAGTTCGACGCCTAGCGGGGAATACGAGCAGTACTTC. The full variable domain, its missing parts supplied by reference TRBV5-1 and TRBJ2-7, is KAGVTQTPRYLIKTRGQQVTLSCSPISGHRSVSWYQQTPGQGLQFLFEYFSETQRNKGNFPGRFSGRQFSNSRSEMNVSTLELGDSALYLCASSSTPSGEYEQYFGPGTRLTVT.